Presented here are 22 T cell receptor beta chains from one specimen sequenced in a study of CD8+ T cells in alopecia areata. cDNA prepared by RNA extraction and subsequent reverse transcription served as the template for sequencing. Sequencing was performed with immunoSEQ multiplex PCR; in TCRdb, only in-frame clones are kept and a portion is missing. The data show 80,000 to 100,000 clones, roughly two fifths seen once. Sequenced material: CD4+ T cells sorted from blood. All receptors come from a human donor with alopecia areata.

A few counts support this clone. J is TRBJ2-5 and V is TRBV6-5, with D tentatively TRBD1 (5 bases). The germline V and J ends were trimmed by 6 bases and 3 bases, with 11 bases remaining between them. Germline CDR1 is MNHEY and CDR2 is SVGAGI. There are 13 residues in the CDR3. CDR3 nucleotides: TGTGCCAGCAGGCGACAGACCGAAGAGACCCAGTACTTC. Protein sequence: CASRRQTEETQYF.

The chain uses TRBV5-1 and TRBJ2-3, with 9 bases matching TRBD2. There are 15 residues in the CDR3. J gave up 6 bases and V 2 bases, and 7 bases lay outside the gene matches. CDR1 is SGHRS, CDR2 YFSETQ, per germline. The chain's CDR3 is CASSFSGGTTDTQYF. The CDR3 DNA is TGCGCCAGCAGCTTTAGCGGGGGTACCACCGATACGCAGTATTTT.

Here the CDR3 reads CSVELVGGETQYF. DNA of the CDR3: TGCAGCGTTGAGCTTGTGGGCGGGGAGACCCAGTACTTC. This sequence joins TRBV29-1 and TRBJ2-5; D possibly corresponds to TRBD2 (5 bases). The CDR3 spans 13 residues. Between the trimmed V and J ends, which lost 3 bases and 5 bases, there was a span of 13 bases. Germline values: CDR1 SQVTM, CDR2 ANQGSEA.

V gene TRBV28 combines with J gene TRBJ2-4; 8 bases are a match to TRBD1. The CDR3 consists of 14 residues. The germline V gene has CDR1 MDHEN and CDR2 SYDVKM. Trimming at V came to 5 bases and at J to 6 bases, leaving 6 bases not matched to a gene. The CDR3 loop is CASSAGTGRNIQYF. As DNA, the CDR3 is TGTGCCAGCAGTGCCGGGACAGGTCGAAACATTCAGTACTTC.

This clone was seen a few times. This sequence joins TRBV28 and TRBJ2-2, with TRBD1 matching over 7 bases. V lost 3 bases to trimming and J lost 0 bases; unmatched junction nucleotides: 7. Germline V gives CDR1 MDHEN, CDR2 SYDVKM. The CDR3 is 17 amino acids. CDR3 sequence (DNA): TGTGCCAGCAGTTTTGGAAAGGGACAGACGAACACCGGGGAGCTGTTTTTT. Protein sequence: CASSFGKGQTNTGELFF.

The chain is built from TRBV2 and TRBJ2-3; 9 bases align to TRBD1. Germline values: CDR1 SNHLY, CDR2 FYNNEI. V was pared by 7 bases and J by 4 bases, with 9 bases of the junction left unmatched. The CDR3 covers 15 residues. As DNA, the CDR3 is TGTGCCAGCAAGAAGGACAGGGGAGGGGCAGATACGCAGTATTTT. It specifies CASKKDRGGADTQYF.

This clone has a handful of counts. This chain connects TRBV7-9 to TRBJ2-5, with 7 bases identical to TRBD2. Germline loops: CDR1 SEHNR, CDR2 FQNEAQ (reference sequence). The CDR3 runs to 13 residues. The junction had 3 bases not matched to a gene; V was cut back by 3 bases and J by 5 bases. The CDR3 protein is CASSFGGTETQYF. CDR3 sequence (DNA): TGTGCCAGCAGCTTCGGGGGGACTGAGACCCAGTACTTC. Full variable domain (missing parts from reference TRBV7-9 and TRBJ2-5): DTGVSQNPRHKITKRGQNVTFRCDPISEHNRLYWYRQTLGQGPEFLTYFQNEAQLEKSRLLSDRFSAERPKGSFSTLEIQRTEQGDSAMYLCASSFGGTETQYFGPGTRLLVL.

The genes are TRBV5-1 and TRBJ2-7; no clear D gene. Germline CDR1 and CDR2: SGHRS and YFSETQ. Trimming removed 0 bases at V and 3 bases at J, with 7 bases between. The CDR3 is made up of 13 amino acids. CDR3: CASSLDQIYEQYF. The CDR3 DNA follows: TGCGCCAGCAGCTTGGACCAGATCTACGAGCAGTACTTC.

In DNA, the CDR3 is TGCGCCAGCAGACCGGGGGGCAGGAGCTCCTACGAGCAGTACTTC. Translation: CASRPGGRSSYEQYF. The rearrangement joins TRBV5-1 to TRBJ2-7; weak D call: TRBD2 (7 bases). Germline-derived CDR1 and CDR2 are SGHRS and YFSETQ. The length of the CDR3 is 15 residues. V lost 5 bases and J lost 0, with 15 bases in between.

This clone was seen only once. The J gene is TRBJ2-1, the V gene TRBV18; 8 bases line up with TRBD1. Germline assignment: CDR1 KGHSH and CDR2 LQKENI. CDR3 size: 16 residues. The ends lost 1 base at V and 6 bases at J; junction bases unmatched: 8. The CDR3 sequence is CASSPRRQGAPNEQFF. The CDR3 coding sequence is TGTGCCAGCTCACCACGCCGTCAGGGGGCCCCCAATGAGCAGTTCTTC.

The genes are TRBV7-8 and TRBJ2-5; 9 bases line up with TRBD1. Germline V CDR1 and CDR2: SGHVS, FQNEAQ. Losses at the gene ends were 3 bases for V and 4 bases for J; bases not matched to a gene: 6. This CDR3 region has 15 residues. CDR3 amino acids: CASSLGTGRGETQYF. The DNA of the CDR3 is TGTGCCAGCAGCTTGGGGACAGGGAGAGGAGAGACCCAGTACTTC.

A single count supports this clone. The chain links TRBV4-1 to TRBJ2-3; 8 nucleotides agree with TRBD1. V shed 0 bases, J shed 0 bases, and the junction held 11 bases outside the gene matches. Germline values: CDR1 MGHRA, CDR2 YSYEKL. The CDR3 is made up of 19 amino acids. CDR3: CASSQDRGRGGLSTDTQYF. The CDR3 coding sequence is TGCGCCAGCAGCCAAGACAGGGGGCGCGGCGGGCTTAGCACAGATACGCAGTATTTT.

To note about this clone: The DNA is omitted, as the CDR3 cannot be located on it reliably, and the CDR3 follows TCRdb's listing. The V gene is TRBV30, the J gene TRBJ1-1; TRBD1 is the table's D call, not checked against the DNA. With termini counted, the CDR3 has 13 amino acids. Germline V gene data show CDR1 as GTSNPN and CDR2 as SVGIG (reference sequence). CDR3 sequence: CAWSVLVSGPAFF.

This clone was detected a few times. CDR3 nucleotides: TGTGCCAGCTCCCTTGACGGGACAGGGAATTCACCCCTCCACTTT. It is translated as CASSLDGTGNSPLHF. The V gene is TRBV18, the J gene TRBJ1-6; 9 nucleotides match TRBD1. The CDR3 runs 15 residues. Germline CDR1 reads KGHSH; CDR2 reads LQKENI. Trimming cost V 6 bases and J 7 bases; bases outside gene matches: 7.

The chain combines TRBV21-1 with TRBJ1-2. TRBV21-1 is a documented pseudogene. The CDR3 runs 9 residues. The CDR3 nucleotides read TGTGCCAGCGTCGATCCGGGAACCTTC. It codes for CASVDPGTF.

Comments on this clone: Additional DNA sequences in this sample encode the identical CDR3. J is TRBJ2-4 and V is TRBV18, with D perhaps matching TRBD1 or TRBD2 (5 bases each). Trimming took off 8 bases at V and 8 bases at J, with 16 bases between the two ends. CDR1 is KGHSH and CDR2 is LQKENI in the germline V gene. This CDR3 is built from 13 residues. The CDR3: CASTLTEGDIQYF. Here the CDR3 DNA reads TGTGCCAGCACATTGACAGAGGGAGACATTCAGTACTTC. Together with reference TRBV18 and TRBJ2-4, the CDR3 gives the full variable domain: NAGVMQNPRHLVRRRGQEARLRCSPMKGHSHVYWYRQLPEEGLKFMVYLQKENIIDESGMPKERFSAEFPKEGPSILRIQQVVRGDSAAYFCASTLTEGDIQYFGAGTRLSVL.

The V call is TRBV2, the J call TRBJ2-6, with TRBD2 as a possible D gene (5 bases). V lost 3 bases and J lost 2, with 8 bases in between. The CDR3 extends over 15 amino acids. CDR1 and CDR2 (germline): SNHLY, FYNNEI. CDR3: CASSDRGTGANVLTF. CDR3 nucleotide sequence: TGTGCCAGCAGTGATCGGGGAACTGGGGCCAACGTCCTGACTTTC.

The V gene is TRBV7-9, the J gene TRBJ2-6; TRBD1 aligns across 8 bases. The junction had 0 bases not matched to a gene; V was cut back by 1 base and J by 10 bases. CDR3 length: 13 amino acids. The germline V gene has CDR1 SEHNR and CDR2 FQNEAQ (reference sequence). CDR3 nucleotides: TGTGCCAGCAGCTTAGGGACAGGGAACGTCCTGACTTTC. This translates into CASSLGTGNVLTF.

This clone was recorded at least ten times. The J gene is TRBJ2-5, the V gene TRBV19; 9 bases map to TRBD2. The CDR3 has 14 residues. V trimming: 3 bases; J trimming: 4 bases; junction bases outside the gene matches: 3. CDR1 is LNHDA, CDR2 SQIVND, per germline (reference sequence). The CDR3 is CASSMGTSPETQYF. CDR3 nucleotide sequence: TGTGCCAGTAGTATGGGGACTAGCCCAGAGACCCAGTACTTC. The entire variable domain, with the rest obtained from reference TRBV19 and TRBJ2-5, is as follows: DGGITQSPKYLFRKEGQNVTLSCEQNLNHDAMYWYRQDPGQGLRLIYYSQIVNDFQKGDIAEGYSVSREKKESFPLTVTSAQKNPTAFYLCASSMGTSPETQYFGPGTRLLVL.

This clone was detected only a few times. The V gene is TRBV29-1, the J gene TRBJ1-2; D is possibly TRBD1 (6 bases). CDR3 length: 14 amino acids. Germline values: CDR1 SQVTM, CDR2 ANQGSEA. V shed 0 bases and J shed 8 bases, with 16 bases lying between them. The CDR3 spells CSVEEVELGGGYTF. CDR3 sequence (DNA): TGCAGCGTTGAAGAGGTAGAATTGGGGGGCGGCTACACCTTC.

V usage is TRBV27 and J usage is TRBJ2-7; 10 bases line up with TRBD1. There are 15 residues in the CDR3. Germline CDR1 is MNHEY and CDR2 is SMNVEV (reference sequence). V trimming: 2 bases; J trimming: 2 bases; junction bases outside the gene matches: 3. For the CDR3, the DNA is TGTGCCAGCAGTTTAGGGACAGGGGTTACCTACGAGCAGTACTTC. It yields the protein CASSLGTGVTYEQYF.

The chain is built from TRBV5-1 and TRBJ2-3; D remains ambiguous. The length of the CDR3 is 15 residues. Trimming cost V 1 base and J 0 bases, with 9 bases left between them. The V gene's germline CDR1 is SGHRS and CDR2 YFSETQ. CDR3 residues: CASSLLGTSTDTQYF. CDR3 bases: TGCGCCAGCAGCTTGCTCGGAACTAGCACAGATACGCAGTATTTT. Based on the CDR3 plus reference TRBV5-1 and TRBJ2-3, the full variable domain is KAGVTQTPRYLIKTRGQQVTLSCSPISGHRSVSWYQQTPGQGLQFLFEYFSETQRNKGNFPGRFSGRQFSNSRSEMNVSTLELGDSALYLCASSLLGTSTDTQYFGPGTRLTVL.